This T cell receptor (beta chain) was recovered during a study of blood T cell repertoires in COVID-19. Study as a whole: COVID-19 samples, acute and convalescent, were from the United States, Italy and Spain. In each case, the material was cDNA or gDNA derived from T cells, B-cell-depleted T cells, or PBMCs.

Original analysis: Amplification of reference gene primers was used by the study to estimate nucleated cell counts. The data were produced by immunoSEQ multiplex PCR, yet TCRdb's version contains in-frame clones alone and is incomplete. D and trimming were read from the DNA, whereas the V and J calls and clone size are those reported in that table. This table has about 130,000 clones, around 70% appearing once. Trimming took off 6 bases at V and 4 bases at J, with 13 bases between the two ends. The CDR3 runs to 14 residues. Germline CDR1 reads KGHSH; CDR2 reads LQKENI. Sequenced: peripheral blood. The J gene is TRBJ1-5, the V gene TRBV18; D is possibly TRBD1 (5 bases). The sequence was collected from a man in his fifties or sixties with acute or convalescent COVID-19. Here the CDR3 DNA reads TGTGCCAGCTCCCTCGCAGGGCCTAATCAGCCCCAGCATTTT. It translates to CASSLAGPNQPQHF. Filled out from reference TRBV18 and TRBJ1-5, the complete variable domain reads NAGVMQNPRHLVRRRGQEARLRCSPMKGHSHVYWYRQLPEEGLKFMVYLQKENIIDESGMPKERFSAEFPKEGPSILRIQQVVRGDSAAYFCASSLAGPNQPQHFGDGTRLSIL.